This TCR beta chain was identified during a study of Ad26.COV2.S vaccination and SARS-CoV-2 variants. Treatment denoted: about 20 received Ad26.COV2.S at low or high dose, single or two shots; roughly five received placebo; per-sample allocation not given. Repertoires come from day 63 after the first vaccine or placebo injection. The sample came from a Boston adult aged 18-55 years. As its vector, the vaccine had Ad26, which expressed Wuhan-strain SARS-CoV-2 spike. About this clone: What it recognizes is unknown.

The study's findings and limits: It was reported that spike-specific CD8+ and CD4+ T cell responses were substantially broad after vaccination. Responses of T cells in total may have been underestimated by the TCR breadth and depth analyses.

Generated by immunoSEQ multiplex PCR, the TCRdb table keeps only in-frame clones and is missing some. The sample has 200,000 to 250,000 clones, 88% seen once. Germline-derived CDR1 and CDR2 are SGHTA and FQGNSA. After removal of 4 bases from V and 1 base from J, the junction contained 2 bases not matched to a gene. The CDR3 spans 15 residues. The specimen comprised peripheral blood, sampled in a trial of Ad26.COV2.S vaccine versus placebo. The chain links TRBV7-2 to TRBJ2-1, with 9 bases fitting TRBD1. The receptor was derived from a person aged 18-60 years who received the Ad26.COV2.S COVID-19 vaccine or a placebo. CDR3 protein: CASSSQGASYNEQFF. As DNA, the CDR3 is TGTGCCAGCAGCTCACAGGGGGCTTCCTACAATGAGCAGTTCTTC.